The 6 T cell receptor beta chains in this list originate from one sample, sequenced in a study of blood T cells in healthy people across ages (dated by TCRdb to between 2015 and 2016). Preparation of the library involved 5' RACE. The run used an Illumina HiSeq 2500. A second PCR of roughly 6 to 11 cycles was performed with a sample-barcoded 5' primer and a J-beta primer mix. TCRdb took the public reads, trimmed them with fastp at Q25, ran MiXCR for clone calling and kept in-frame beta chains. Rows with one shared CDR3 protein collapse into an entry with the most common genes and DNA. For this sample the table gives approximately 820,000 distinct CDR3 sequences, of which about 42% were detected only once. About a fifth of the sample is taken by the ten largest. Source material: blood. All receptors come from a man aged 55 to 70 in good health.

This clonotype appeared a few times. The J gene is TRBJ1-2, the V gene TRBV7-9; D perhaps matches TRBD1 (5 bases). This CDR3 is built from 15 residues. The germline V and J ends were trimmed by 7 bases and 3 bases, with 18 bases remaining between them. The germline gives CDR1 SEHNR, CDR2 FQNEAQ (reference sequence). The CDR3 region is CASTPRGSGDYGYTF. The CDR3, as DNA: TGTGCCAGCACCCCTAGGGGCAGCGGGGACTATGGCTACACCTTC.

The chain couples TRBV9 to TRBJ2-1, with D perhaps being TRBD1 or TRBD2 (5 bases each). The CDR3 extends over 14 amino acids. V was clipped by 7 bases and J by 10 bases, with 21 bases between them. Per the germline V gene, CDR1 is SGDLS and CDR2 is YYNGEE. The CDR3 bases are TGTGCCAGCTCCCGGGACCCTGCTTCCTACGAGCAGTTCTTC. Amino acids: CASSRDPASYEQFF.

J is TRBJ2-3 and V is TRBV7-2; perhaps TRBD1 as D (6 bases). Germline assignment: CDR1 SGHTA and CDR2 FQGNSA. With 5 bases removed from V and 5 bases from J, the gap between germline ends came to 11 bases. CDR3 length equals 13 residues. CDR3 DNA sequence: TGTGCCAGCAGCGCTTACAGGGAAGATACGCAGTATTTT. It yields the protein CASSAYREDTQYF.

This clonotype was recorded a few times. The rearrangement uses TRBV10-3 and TRBJ2-3; 7 bases line up with TRBD1. This CDR3 spans 12 amino acids. J lost 2 bases, V lost 9 bases, and 2 bases had no gene match. CDR1 ENHRY and CDR2 SYGVKD come from the germline V gene. The CDR3 DNA follows: TGTGCCATAGGGGGCAACACAGATACGCAGTATTTT. Its translation is CAIGGNTDTQYF.

This clonotype was seen a few times. V usage is TRBV20-1 and J usage is TRBJ1-2; no clear D gene. Per germline, CDR1 DFQATT and CDR2 SNEGSKA (reference sequence). The V and J ends lost 0 bases and 2 bases respectively, with 7 bases between them. CDR3 length equals 13 residues. Here the CDR3 reads CSARDGFNYGYTF. CDR3 sequence (DNA): TGCAGTGCTAGAGATGGGTTCAACTATGGCTACACCTTC.

To note about this clonotype: The junction departs from the called germline gene at one end, perhaps through a read error. This chain joins TRBV14 and TRBJ2-1; D may match TRBD1 or TRBD2 (5 bases each). CDR3 length equals 14 residues. Germline V lookup: CDR1 SGHDN, CDR2 FVKESK. The CDR3, as DNA: TGTGCCAGCAGCCCGGGACCAACCCACAATGAGCAGTCCTTC. It codes for CASSPGPTHNEQSF.